One T cell receptor (beta chain) is described in this entry. What it recognizes is unknown. This entry belongs to a study of T cells in Graves' hyperthyroidism and ophthalmopathy. Study-level findings and limits: Separating ophthalmopathy from stable hyperthyroidism was achieved by a 13 V-J model.

The diagnostic basis comprised clinical symptoms, serum thyroxine and TRAb, thyroid ultrasound and orbital computed tomography. Using RNA transcripts as the source, TCR beta CDR3 regions were amplified. The HTBI primer set served for first-round RT-PCR of the TCR CDR3. TCRdb re-derived calls from the multiplex PCR reads in MiXCR, one entry per CDR3 protein. The data contain about 770,000 distinct CDR3 sequences, around 20% of them seen just once; the ten biggest clones take up approximately 16%. In germline, CDR1 is SQVTM, CDR2 ANQGSEA. The CDR3 spans 12 residues. With 3 bases removed from V and 9 bases from J, the gap between germline ends came to 12 bases.

The chain combines TRBV29-1 with TRBJ2-1; D might be TRBD2 (5 bases). This sequence originates from a woman aged 50 to 60 with Graves' hyperthyroidism that later progressed to Graves' ophthalmopathy. The sample comprised blood. The CDR3 reads CSVDEGSGEQFF. CDR3 DNA sequence: TGCAGCGTTGACGAGGGTTCCGGTGAGCAGTTCTTC.